Listed below are T cell receptor beta chains from one sample, sequenced in a study of Tregs in tolerant kidney transplant recipients. The assay was immunoSEQ multiplex PCR, and TCRdb's table has in-frame clones only and misses some. This table has roughly 250,000 clones, approximately 84% appearing once. The specimen sequenced was CD4+ T cells from blood. Every receptor here comes from a human donor in good health. Each CDR3 is given with its conserved first and last residue. The D gene is left open where the match is weak. A row's size may be missing; if present it is once, few, many or a size class.

TRBV5-1,TRBJ2-3,-,TRBD1,TGCGCCAGCAGCTGGGGACAGGGGGCTGGCACAGATACGCAGTATTTT,CASSWGQGAGTDTQYF
TRBV4-2,TRBJ2-3,-,-,TGTGCCAGCAGCCAAGATAGGCGGGGCACAGATACGCAGTATTTT,CASSQDRRGTDTQYF
TRBV18,TRBJ1-1,once,-,TGTGCCAGCTCACCGGCCGGGGGCCCCACTGAAGCTTTCTTT,CASSPAGGPTEAFF
TRBV10-3,TRBJ1-2,-,TRBD1,TGTGCCATCAGTGAGAGGGGAGGGGGCGGATATGGCTACACCTTC,CAISERGGGGYGYTF
TRBV30,TRBJ1-5,-,-,TGTGCCTGGAGTGTTTCAGGGGGCAATCAGCCCCAGCATTTT,CAWSVSGGNQPQHF
TRBV9,TRBJ2-1,-,TRBD2,TGTGCCAGCACAGGGACTAGCGGGGGCTCCTACAATGAGCAGTTCTTC,CASTGTSGGSYNEQFF
TRBV5-1,TRBJ2-5,-,-,TGCGCCAGTGGTTGGGGGAGCCAACGGGAGACCCAGTACTTC,CASGWGSQRETQYF
TRBV5-1,TRBJ1-4,-,TRBD1,TGCGCCAGCAGCTCGACAGGGGCTCCTAATGAAAAACTGTTTTTT,CASSSTGAPNEKLFF
TRBV14,TRBJ2-5,-,TRBD2,TGTGCCAGCAGCCAAGTCGGGAGGGAGACCCAGTACTTC,CASSQVGRETQYF
TRBV7-2,TRBJ1-5,-,-,TGTGCCAGCAGCTCAGGGTTCCTACAGCCCCAGCATTTT,CASSSGFLQPQHF
TRBV2,TRBJ2-1,-,TRBD1,TGTGCCAGCAGAGAGGGACAGGGGGCGCTTAATGAGCAGTTCTTC,CASREGQGALNEQFF
TRBV19,TRBJ2-2,few,-,TGTGCCAGTAGTATAATGGGACAAGGGTCCCTCGGGGAGCTGTTTTTT,CASSIMGQGSLGELFF
TRBV30,TRBJ1-2,-,-,TGTGCCTGGACCTTTGGCGGTTTTGACAGACTGCCTATCTATGGCTACACCTTC,CAWTFGGFDRLPIYGYTF
TRBV5-6,TRBJ1-4,-,-,TGTGCCAGCAGTTTTTTTACGGGAACCCGGCGGGGTAATGAAAAACTGTTTTTT,CASSFFTGTRRGNEKLFF
TRBV29-1,TRBJ1-2,-,-,TGCAGCGCCGTCGTAGTCCCCCTCTATGGCTACACCTTC,CSAVVVPLYGYTF
TRBV10-3,TRBJ1-2,-,-,TGTGCCATCAGTGAAGTGGGGGAGGGGCGGATTGGCTACACCTTC,CAISEVGEGRIGYTF